This T cell receptor beta chain was retrieved from a study of blood T cell repertoires in COVID-19. Study as a whole: Samples of COVID-19 (acute and convalescent) were obtained from the United States, Italy and Spain. T cells, B-cell-depleted T cells, or PBMCs provided the cDNA or gDNA that served as material.

Per the study methods: Amplification of reference gene primers was used by the study to estimate nucleated cell counts. Libraries were prepared by immunoSEQ multiplex PCR; TCRdb keeps only in-frame clonotypes and omits some of them. V, J and clone size are those of that table, while D and trimming were read from the DNA. The repertoire includes about 50,000 clones, about 80% of them detected once, and approximately 8.3% sits in the top ten. This clone was recorded only once. This sequence was found in a man in his sixties with acute or convalescent COVID-19. The sequenced sample consisted of peripheral blood.

The CDR3: CASSPGRNGRHEQYF. The CDR3 region has the DNA TGTGCCAGCAGCCCGGGGAGGAACGGAAGGCACGAGCAGTACTTC. V and J are TRBV7-6 and TRBJ2-7, with a tentative D call TRBD2 (6 bases). V was shortened by 5 bases and J by 5 bases, with 19 bases between the two germline ends. CDR1 and CDR2 from the germline V gene are SGHVS and FNYEAQ. The CDR3 loop spans 15 amino acids.